The 18 T cell receptor beta chains below come from one sample, sequenced in a study of regulatory T cells in long-lasting Graves disease (dated by TCRdb to about 2021). The time point label corresponds to: newly diagnosed GD, antithyroid drugs for less than 3 months. RNA was extracted from PBMCs in TRIzol for both TCR sequencing and RNA sequencing. Library generation was performed with multiplex PCR. The sequencer was an Illumina HiSeq 4000. iRepertoire HTBI primers and Arm-PCR amplification of CDR3 regions were used to construct TCR beta libraries. TCRdb trimmed the raw reads at Q25, called clones with MiXCR and kept productive beta chains. Entries are consolidated by CDR3 protein sequence, retaining the most common genes and DNA. In this sample the table shows around 400,000 distinct CDR3 sequences, roughly 12% of which occur a single time. The ten largest account for around 18% of the sample. These data were also reused for a study on T cells in Graves' hyperthyroidism and ophthalmopathy.

The sequencing here drew on peripheral blood mononuclear cells (PBMCs), taken at new diagnosis, from a patient treated with antithyroid drugs. These receptors were taken from a woman between 18 and 30 years old with Graves disease. Donor details come from another sample of the same person, matched by shared clones.

The table lists this clonotype with a few counts. This chain connects TRBV7-9 to TRBJ2-7, with D perhaps being TRBD1 or TRBD2 (6 bases each). Germline V gene data show CDR1 as SEHNR and CDR2 as FQNEAQ (reference sequence). V was clipped by 1 base and J by 6 bases, with 10 bases between them. The CDR3 runs to 13 residues. The DNA of the CDR3 is TGTGCCAGCAGCTTAGTTACGGGGGCCGAGCAGTACTTC. This codes for CASSLVTGAEQYF.

This clonotype appeared many times. V usage is TRBV12-3 or TRBV12-4 and J usage is TRBJ1-5, with D tentatively TRBD1 (5 bases). V lost 3 bases, J lost 4 bases, and 16 bases lay in between. The CDR3 loop spans 16 amino acids. This chain's CDR3 is CASSFTPGTTNQPQHF. The DNA for the CDR3 is TGTGCCAGCAGTTTCACGCCGGGGACGACGAATCAGCCCCAGCATTTT.

This clonotype was found many times. The rearrangement links TRBV6-2 or TRBV6-3 to TRBJ2-7; a possible D gene is TRBD2 (5 bases). In germline, CDR1 is MNHEY, CDR2 SVGEGT. V lost 0 bases and J 3 bases, leaving 12 bases between the germline ends. This CDR3 region has 15 residues. The CDR3 DNA sequence: TGTGCCAGCAGTTACTCTCACTCTCGGGGCTACGAGCAGTACTTC. It translates to CASSYSHSRGYEQYF.

The table lists this clonotype with many counts. This chain uses TRBV5-6 with TRBJ2-1; TRBD2 agrees at 10 bases. The CDR3 loop spans 18 amino acids. Germline V gene lookup returns CDR1 SGHDT and CDR2 YYEEEE. Unmatched junction bases numbered 12, after V lost 3 bases and J lost 3 bases. The CDR3 protein is CASSSQRQLAGIYNEQFF. The CDR3 DNA reads TGTGCCAGCAGCTCACAACGGCAACTAGCGGGAATCTACAATGAGCAGTTCTTC.

Ten or more counts support this clonotype. The chain links TRBV7-9 to TRBJ2-1; TRBD2 matches 14 bases. V shed 7 bases and J 6 bases; nucleotides not matched to a gene: 5. CDR1 is SEHNR, CDR2 FQNEAQ, per germline (reference sequence). The CDR3 covers 15 residues. The CDR3 sequence: CASTPGLAGVNEQFF. CDR3 coding DNA: TGTGCCAGCACCCCGGGACTAGCGGGAGTCAATGAGCAGTTCTTC.

This clonotype has a count of ten or more. The V gene is TRBV20-1, the J gene TRBJ2-5; tentatively, D is TRBD1 or TRBD2 (5 bases each). Germline-derived CDR1 and CDR2 are DFQATT and SNEGSKA (reference sequence). This CDR3 has 15 amino acids. CDR3 bases: TGCGGCGCCCTGGGCCCCGACAGAGGGACAGAGACCCAGTACTTC. The encoded protein is CGALGPDRGTETQYF.

This clonotype was seen repeatedly, ten times or more. The V gene is TRBV7-2, the J gene TRBJ1-3; D gene ambiguous. The CDR3 is 14 residues long. Per germline, CDR1 SGHTA and CDR2 FQGNSA. The V end lost 1 base, the J end lost 3 bases, and 7 bases lay between the germline ends. CDR3: CASSLEGIGNTIYF. In DNA form, the CDR3 reads TGTGCCAGCAGCTTAGAAGGGATTGGAAACACCATATATTTT.

The chain recombines TRBV10-1 with TRBJ1-1; tentative D call: TRBD1 (5 bases). Germline assignment: CDR1 WNHNN and CDR2 SYGVQD (reference sequence). The CDR3 is 13 amino acids. Deletions cut 6 bases from V and 1 base from J, with 9 bases between. The CDR3, as DNA: TGCGCCAGCAGGGGACGGCAGAACACTGAAGCTTTCTTT. This codes for CASRGRQNTEAFF.

Notes on this clonotype: This could be a read error, since a much larger clone is one nucleotide away. The chain has TRBV6-1 and TRBJ2-7; 7 bases map to TRBD1. CDR1 and CDR2 (germline): MNHNS, SASEGT. V gave up 1 base and J gave up 2 bases; unmatched junction bases: 2. The CDR3 has 14 residues. The CDR3 region is CASSEEDRAYEQYV. The CDR3 DNA follows: TGTGCCAGCAGTGAAGAAGACAGGGCCTACGAGCAGTACGTC.

Many counts were recorded for this clonotype. This chain uses TRBV2 with TRBJ1-1, with 9 bases identical to TRBD1. Looked up from germline, CDR1 is SNHLY and CDR2 is FYNNEI. The trim removed 2 bases at V and 5 bases at J, leaving 3 bases unmatched. This CDR3 has 14 residues. The CDR3 DNA reads as TGTGCCAGCAGTGAAACAGGGGGCGAAACTGAAGCTTTCTTT. Translation: CASSETGGETEAFF.

This clonotype occurred a few times. The chain recombines TRBV4-2 with TRBJ1-1; TRBD1 is a possible D gene (6 bases). The germline V and J ends were trimmed by 1 base and 0 bases, with 9 bases remaining between them. Germline assignment: CDR1 LGHNA and CDR2 YNFKEQ. CDR3 length: 15 amino acids. The DNA for the CDR3 is TGTGCCAGCAGCCAAGGTCGGACAGTGAACACTGAAGCTTTCTTT. Protein: CASSQGRTVNTEAFF.

This clonotype was seen only a few times. The chain employs TRBV4-2 and TRBJ2-1; 7 nucleotides align to TRBD2. CDR1 LGHNA and CDR2 YNFKEQ come from the germline V gene. The CDR3 is made up of 16 amino acids. The junction had 5 bases not matched to a gene; V was cut back by 3 bases and J by 0 bases. CDR3 protein: CASSQGGGGSYNEQFF. As DNA, the CDR3 is TGTGCCAGCAGCCAGGGGGGGGGGGGCTCCTACAATGAGCAGTTCTTC.

CDR3 bases: TGCAGCGGCCGACACAGGGATGGCTACACCTTC. It yields the protein CSGRHRDGYTF. The gene calls are TRBV29-1 and TRBJ1-2, with D possibly TRBD1 on 6 matching bases. Germline values: CDR1 SQVTM, CDR2 ANQGSEA. Trimming removed 7 bases from V and 6 bases from J, with 12 bases in between. There are 11 residues in the CDR3.

This clonotype has ten or more counts. The chain carries TRBV3-1 and TRBJ2-1; D tentatively reads TRBD1 or TRBD2 (5 bases each). With 4 bases removed from V and 9 bases from J, the gap between germline ends came to 10 bases. CDR1 is LGHDT and CDR2 is YNNKEL in the germline V gene (reference sequence). This CDR3 is built from 12 residues. Written as DNA, the CDR3 is TGTGCCAGCAGCCCTCAGGGAGTTGAGCAGTTCTTC. This codes for CASSPQGVEQFF.

This clonotype was detected a few times. The chain joins TRBV12-3 or TRBV12-4 to TRBJ1-5; 8 nucleotides line up with TRBD1. Trimming cost V 1 base and J 2 bases; bases outside gene matches: 7. The CDR3 consists of 17 residues. The CDR3 sequence is CASSLGTGGSGNQPQHF. DNA of the CDR3: TGTGCCAGCAGTTTAGGTACAGGGGGATCGGGCAATCAGCCCCAGCATTTT.

The chain employs TRBV20-1 and TRBJ2-5; D not certain. V was cut by 3 bases and J by 2 bases, with 7 bases left in between. From germline, CDR1 is DFQATT and CDR2 SNEGSKA (reference sequence). The CDR3 has 12 residues. The CDR3 region is CSARGRQETQYF. For the CDR3, the DNA is TGCAGTGCTAGGGGCAGACAAGAGACCCAGTACTTC.

This clonotype was counted only a few times. The chain carries TRBV30 and TRBJ2-1; no clear D. The CDR3 contains 12 residues. Germline V gene data show CDR1 as GTSNPN and CDR2 as SVGIG (reference sequence). Trimming cost V 2 bases and J 9 bases, with 11 bases left between them. CDR3 coding DNA: TGTGCCTGGAGTCGTGGAGTAAGTGAGCAGTTCTTC. Amino acids: CAWSRGVSEQFF.

This clonotype was found many times. The chain combines TRBV3-1 with TRBJ2-1, with TRBD2 identical over 7 bases. Germline values: CDR1 LGHDT, CDR2 YNNKEL (reference sequence). V lost 3 bases, J lost 2 bases, and 10 bases stayed unmatched. The CDR3 covers 17 residues. The CDR3 region is CASSQRLAASAYNEQFF. CDR3 DNA sequence: TGTGCCAGCAGCCAGAGACTAGCAGCCTCGGCCTACAATGAGCAGTTCTTC.